This T cell receptor (beta chain) was sequenced during a study of OX40 agonist ivuxolimab in advanced cancers. Study results and caveats: Researchers report that CD8+ T cells had, on average, more expanded clones than CD4+. Circulating CD4+ and CD8+ T cells showed clonal expansion by week 6 at 0.1 to 3.0 mg/kg. The investigators did not determine what antigen specificity the expanded peripheral T cells had.

TCRdb's table, derived via immunoSEQ multiplex PCR, lists solely in-frame clones and lacks some. The table has roughly 15,000 clones, about three quarters seen once; the top ten hold about 36%. As for this clone: The antigen is not known.

J lost 8 bases, V lost 0 bases, and 10 bases had no gene match. CDR3 length: 16 residues. CDR1 is MGHRA and CDR2 is YSYEKL in the germline V gene. Sequences were derived from CD4+ or CD8+ T cells sorted from blood, sampled in a trial of the OX40 agonist ivuxolimab. The chain joins TRBV4-1 to TRBJ2-1, with TRBD2 identical over 7 bases. This sequence was found in an adult with an advanced solid tumor such as melanoma, head and neck, liver or kidney cancer. CDR3 sequence: CASSQDLGRGVDEQFF. The CDR3 nucleotides read TGCGCCAGCAGCCAAGACTTGGGACGGGGGGTAGATGAGCAGTTCTTC.